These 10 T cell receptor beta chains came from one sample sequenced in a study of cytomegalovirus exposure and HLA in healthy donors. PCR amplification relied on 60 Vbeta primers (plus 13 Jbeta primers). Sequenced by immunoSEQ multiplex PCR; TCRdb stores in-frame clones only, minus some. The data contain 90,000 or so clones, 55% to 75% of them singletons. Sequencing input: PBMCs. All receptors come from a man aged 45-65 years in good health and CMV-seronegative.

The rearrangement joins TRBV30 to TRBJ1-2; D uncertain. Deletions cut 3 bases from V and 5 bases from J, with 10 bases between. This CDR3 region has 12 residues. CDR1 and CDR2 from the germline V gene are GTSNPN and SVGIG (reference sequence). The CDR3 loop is CAWSLGVYGYTF. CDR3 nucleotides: TGTGCCTGGAGCCTCGGTGTGTATGGCTACACCTTC.

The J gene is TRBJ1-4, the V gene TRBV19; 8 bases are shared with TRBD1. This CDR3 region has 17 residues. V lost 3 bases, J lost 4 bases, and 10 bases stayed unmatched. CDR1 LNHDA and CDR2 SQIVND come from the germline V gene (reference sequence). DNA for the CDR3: TGTGCCAGTAGTATTCGGACAGGGAGAGATGATAATGAAAAACTGTTTTTT. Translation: CASSIRTGRDDNEKLFF.

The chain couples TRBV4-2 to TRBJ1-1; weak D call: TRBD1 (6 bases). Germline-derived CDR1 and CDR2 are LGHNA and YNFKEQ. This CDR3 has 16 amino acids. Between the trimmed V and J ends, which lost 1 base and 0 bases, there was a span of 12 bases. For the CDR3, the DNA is TGTGCCAGCAGCCAAGCCCCACAGGGCTTGAACACTGAAGCTTTCTTT. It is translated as CASSQAPQGLNTEAFF.

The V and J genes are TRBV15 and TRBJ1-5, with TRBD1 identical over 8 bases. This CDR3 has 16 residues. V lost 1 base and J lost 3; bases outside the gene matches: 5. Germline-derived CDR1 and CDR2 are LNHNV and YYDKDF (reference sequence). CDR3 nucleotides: TGTGCCACCAGCAGAGGCGGACAGGGTTTCAATCAGCCCCAGCATTTT. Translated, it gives CATSRGGQGFNQPQHF.

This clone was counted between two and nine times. For the CDR3, the DNA is TGTGCCATCAGTGGAGGCACAGGGGGCTACTATGGCTACACCTTC. As protein: CAISGGTGGYYGYTF. The chain combines TRBV10-3 with TRBJ1-2; 9 bases match TRBD1. The J segment lost 3 bases and the V segment lost 4 bases, leaving 6 bases of the junction unmatched. The CDR3 consists of 15 residues. The germline V gene encodes CDR1 ENHRY and CDR2 SYGVKD.

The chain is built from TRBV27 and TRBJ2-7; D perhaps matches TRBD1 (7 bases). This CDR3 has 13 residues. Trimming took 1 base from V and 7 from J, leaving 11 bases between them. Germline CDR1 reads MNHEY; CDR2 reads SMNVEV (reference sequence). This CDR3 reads CASSLWRGQEQYF. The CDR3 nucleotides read TGTGCCAGCAGTTTATGGAGGGGACAGGAGCAGTACTTC.

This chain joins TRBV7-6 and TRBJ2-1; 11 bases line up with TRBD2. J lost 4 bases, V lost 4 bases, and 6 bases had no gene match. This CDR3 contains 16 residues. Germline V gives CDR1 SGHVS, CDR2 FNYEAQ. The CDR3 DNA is TGTGCCAGCAGCTCTCCTAGCGGGGGGAATTACAATGAGCAGTTCTTC. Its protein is CASSSPSGGNYNEQFF.

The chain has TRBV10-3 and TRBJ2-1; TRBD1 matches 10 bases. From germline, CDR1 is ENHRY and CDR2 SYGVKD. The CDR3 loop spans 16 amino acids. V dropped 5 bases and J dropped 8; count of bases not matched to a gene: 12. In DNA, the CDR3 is TGTGCCATCAGTACACCGACAGGGGGCGCGGATGATGAGCAGTTCTTC. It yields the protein CAISTPTGGADDEQFF.

CDR3 nucleotide sequence: TGTGCCAGCAGCTCCCGGGGGGATGCGGGCTATGGCTACACCTTC. It specifies CASSSRGDAGYGYTF. This chain links TRBV7-2 with TRBJ1-2, with D maybe TRBD1 (5 bases). CDR3 size: 15 residues. Germline V lookup: CDR1 SGHTA, CDR2 FQGNSA. Trimming removed 4 bases at V and 4 bases at J, with 16 bases between.

The CDR3 DNA sequence: TGTGCCTGGAGTGTATTGGACACCTCTCTGGACACTGAAGCTTTCTTT. Protein: CAWSVLDTSLDTEAFF. The chain uses TRBV30 and TRBJ1-1; D possibly corresponds to TRBD1 (5 bases). The CDR3 is made up of 16 amino acids. V lost 0 bases to trimming and J lost 3 bases, with 17 bases between them. The germline V gene has CDR1 GTSNPN and CDR2 SVGIG (reference sequence).